These T cell receptor beta chains were read from a single sample in a study of Graves' ophthalmopathy and Graves' hyperthyroidism. One entry per CDR3 protein results from TCRdb running MiXCR on the multiplex PCR reads. The top ten clones hold over 2.5% of a sample with around 660,000 distinct CDR3 sequences, about 40% of them seen once. Sequencing was carried out using peripheral blood. These receptors originate from an adult man with Graves' ophthalmopathy. Both conserved end residues are trimmed from each CDR3. The order of the fields is CDR3 protein, J gene, V gene, clone size. Not all rows give a size; the values are once, few, many and, for expanded clones, a class.

cdr3_aa: APPGGNTEAF
j_call: TRBJ1-1
v_call: TRBV2
clone_size: .

cdr3_aa: ASRGLGTSKGYT
j_call: TRBJ1-2
v_call: TRBV12-3/TRBV12-4
clone_size: many

cdr3_aa: SVTGQGSGANVLT
j_call: TRBJ2-6
v_call: TRBV29-1
clone_size: few

cdr3_aa: ASVRVGELF
j_call: TRBJ2-2
v_call: TRBV28
clone_size: .

cdr3_aa: ASSLRGTEQY
j_call: TRBJ2-7
v_call: TRBV11-2
clone_size: many

cdr3_aa: ASSLARILGGTSGANVLT
j_call: TRBJ2-6
v_call: TRBV7-8
clone_size: .

cdr3_aa: ASSLGDRVSETQY
j_call: TRBJ2-5
v_call: TRBV11-2
clone_size: many

cdr3_aa: SVRTGDTRNYGYT
j_call: TRBJ1-2
v_call: TRBV29-1
clone_size: many

cdr3_aa: ASSSSFMNTEAF
j_call: TRBJ1-1
v_call: TRBV19
clone_size: many

cdr3_aa: ASSFGTGGYTEAF
j_call: TRBJ1-1
v_call: TRBV7-2
clone_size: .

cdr3_aa: ASSRSQGAGGWETQY
j_call: TRBJ2-5
v_call: TRBV11-2
clone_size: .

cdr3_aa: ASSVDGAGGLETQY
j_call: TRBJ2-5
v_call: TRBV9
clone_size: few

cdr3_aa: ASSLSAGVEKLF
j_call: TRBJ1-4
v_call: TRBV7-3
clone_size: .

cdr3_aa: ASSPGQGTPEQY
j_call: TRBJ2-7
v_call: TRBV6-5
clone_size: many

cdr3_aa: ASSLEAQLGLAGVETQY
j_call: TRBJ2-5
v_call: TRBV5-1
clone_size: few

cdr3_aa: ASSQDMGTKKLF
j_call: TRBJ1-4
v_call: TRBV4-3
clone_size: few

cdr3_aa: ASSYSKRLAGGTEQY
j_call: TRBJ2-7
v_call: TRBV6-5
clone_size: .

cdr3_aa: ASNHSGATYEQY
j_call: TRBJ2-7
v_call: TRBV5-1
clone_size: .

cdr3_aa: ASSDASVGVRNTIY
j_call: TRBJ1-3
v_call: TRBV25-1
clone_size: once

cdr3_aa: ASSTGAPEQY
j_call: TRBJ2-7
v_call: TRBV19
clone_size: many

cdr3_aa: ASSYSRRVNSPLH
j_call: TRBJ1-6
v_call: TRBV6-1
clone_size: few

cdr3_aa: SATGTEQETQY
j_call: TRBJ2-5
v_call: TRBV20-1
clone_size: .

cdr3_aa: ASSEARMGQF
j_call: .
v_call: TRBV2
clone_size: .

cdr3_aa: SVETVSYNEQF
j_call: TRBJ2-1
v_call: TRBV29-1
clone_size: .

cdr3_aa: SAREVNYEAF
j_call: TRBJ1-1
v_call: TRBV20-1
clone_size: few

cdr3_aa: ASSPTGGQGKDEQY
j_call: TRBJ2-7
v_call: TRBV12-3/TRBV12-4
clone_size: .

cdr3_aa: AISPGQGANVLT
j_call: TRBJ2-6
v_call: TRBV10-3
clone_size: .

cdr3_aa: ASGQGAHTSWI
j_call: TRBJ1-1
v_call: TRBV2
clone_size: .

cdr3_aa: ASRGGQGRNQPQH
j_call: TRBJ1-5
v_call: TRBV6-2/TRBV6-3
clone_size: .

cdr3_aa: ASTGTAGWMSNQPQH
j_call: TRBJ1-5
v_call: TRBV19
clone_size: .

cdr3_aa: ASSPRDEGTLAQY
j_call: TRBJ2-5
v_call: TRBV25-1
clone_size: .

cdr3_aa: ASNSWTEQETQY
j_call: TRBJ2-5
v_call: TRBV19
clone_size: .

cdr3_aa: ASSYGSGTGGVREQY
j_call: TRBJ2-7
v_call: TRBV5-6
clone_size: .

cdr3_aa: ASPAHLGGTEAF
j_call: TRBJ1-1
v_call: TRBV10-3
clone_size: .

cdr3_aa: ASSSGTGSDTQY
j_call: TRBJ2-3
v_call: TRBV7-2
clone_size: .

cdr3_aa: ASSLRDLLNTEAF
j_call: TRBJ1-1
v_call: TRBV7-9
clone_size: many

cdr3_aa: AISEWQGAYLRSSYEQY
j_call: TRBJ2-7
v_call: TRBV10-3
clone_size: .

cdr3_aa: ASNPSGGAITEAF
j_call: TRBJ1-1
v_call: TRBV7-2
clone_size: .

cdr3_aa: ASDRQNTEAF
j_call: TRBJ1-1
v_call: TRBV7-9
clone_size: many

cdr3_aa: AISGGTGENPEAF
j_call: TRBJ1-1
v_call: TRBV10-3
clone_size: .

cdr3_aa: ASSLVDRGRYEQY
j_call: TRBJ2-7
v_call: TRBV7-8
clone_size: many

cdr3_aa: ASSYSYSVAGGEGTEAF
j_call: TRBJ1-1
v_call: TRBV10-2
clone_size: .

cdr3_aa: SARLLGGNYGYT
j_call: TRBJ1-2
v_call: TRBV20-1
clone_size: .

cdr3_aa: ASSYYAGVNTEAF
j_call: TRBJ1-1
v_call: TRBV6-6
clone_size: .

cdr3_aa: ASSSDGGRGNSPLH
j_call: TRBJ1-6
v_call: TRBV11-3
clone_size: few

cdr3_aa: AISDRAGNTIY
j_call: TRBJ1-3
v_call: TRBV10-3
clone_size: .

cdr3_aa: ASSLRDSLNEKLF
j_call: TRBJ1-4
v_call: TRBV7-8
clone_size: many

cdr3_aa: SVDRGGEGANVLT
j_call: TRBJ2-6
v_call: TRBV29-1
clone_size: .

cdr3_aa: ASSLRGKGTEAF
j_call: TRBJ1-1
v_call: TRBV7-8
clone_size: many